This T cell receptor (beta chain) emerged from a study of early T cells in non-severe SARS-CoV-2 infection. Per germline, CDR1 MNHEY and CDR2 SVGAGI. The CDR3 runs to 13 residues. V lost 0 bases and J lost 6, with 9 bases in between. Each CDR3 protein is one row after TCRdb ran MiXCR on the 5' RACE reads. The data show 25,000 to 35,000 distinct CDR3 sequences, over 4% seen once. Sample share makes this clonotype medium-sized. V usage is TRBV6-5 and J usage is TRBJ2-7; weak D call: TRBD2 (7 bases). The material sequenced was whole blood. This TCR was sampled from an adult who was a healthcare worker with PCR-confirmed SARS-CoV-2 infection or an uninfected control (not recorded which). This chain's CDR3 is CASSYSGGLEQYF. As DNA, the CDR3 is TGTGCCAGCAGTTACTCGGGGGGGCTCGAGCAGTACTTC.